What follows is one TCR beta chain and its context. Its cognate antigen is unknown. The PCR had 60 Vbeta and 13 Jbeta primers. TCRdb's copy holds only in-frame clones and misses some; the assay was immunoSEQ multiplex PCR. The sample shows about 150,000 clones, 65% to 85% of them seen only once. This specimen belongs to a study of cytomegalovirus exposure and HLA in healthy donors. Study context: An analysis done earlier identified 90 million to 120 million unique TCR beta sequences from about 179 million T cells.

V was pared by 10 bases and J by 2 bases, with 15 bases of the junction left unmatched. Germline CDR1 ENHRY, CDR2 SYGVKD. CDR3 length: 17 amino acids. Donors were nominally healthy when sampled, though unrecorded immune exposures were likely. Findings of the study overall: There were some V segments, including TRBV6-2 and TRBV6-3, excluded as indistinguishable. The majority of TCR sequences were rare, yet some public TCRs appeared in many donors.

The clonotype was recovered from a man aged 18 to 30 in good health and CMV-seronegative. This chain connects TRBV10-3 to TRBJ2-2; TRBD2 matches at 8 bases. Material for sequencing was PBMCs. DNA of the CDR3: TGTGCCACCACGGGAGGGCGGAACCGCCTCAACACCGGGGAGCTGTTTTTT. Protein product: CATTGGRNRLNTGELFF.